This T cell receptor beta chain came from a study of T cells in localized non-small cell lung cancer. From germline, CDR1 is SGHRS and CDR2 YFSETQ. Losses at the gene ends were 1 base for V and 3 bases for J; bases not matched to a gene: 12. CDR3 size: 17 residues. Repertoires were generated with immunoSEQ multiplex PCR, while TCRdb's copy carries only in-frame clones and drops some. The table lists about 27,000 clones, 88% of them singletons. This material consisted of peripheral blood, taken before any cancer treatment. The chain couples TRBV5-1 to TRBJ1-1, with 7 positions matching TRBD1. The clonotype was recovered from a female donor older than 55 with stage II squamous cell lung carcinoma. CDR3 protein: CASSLSRTGNIHTEAFF. The CDR3 DNA follows: TGCGCCAGCAGCTTGAGCAGGACAGGCAACATCCACACTGAAGCTTTCTTT.